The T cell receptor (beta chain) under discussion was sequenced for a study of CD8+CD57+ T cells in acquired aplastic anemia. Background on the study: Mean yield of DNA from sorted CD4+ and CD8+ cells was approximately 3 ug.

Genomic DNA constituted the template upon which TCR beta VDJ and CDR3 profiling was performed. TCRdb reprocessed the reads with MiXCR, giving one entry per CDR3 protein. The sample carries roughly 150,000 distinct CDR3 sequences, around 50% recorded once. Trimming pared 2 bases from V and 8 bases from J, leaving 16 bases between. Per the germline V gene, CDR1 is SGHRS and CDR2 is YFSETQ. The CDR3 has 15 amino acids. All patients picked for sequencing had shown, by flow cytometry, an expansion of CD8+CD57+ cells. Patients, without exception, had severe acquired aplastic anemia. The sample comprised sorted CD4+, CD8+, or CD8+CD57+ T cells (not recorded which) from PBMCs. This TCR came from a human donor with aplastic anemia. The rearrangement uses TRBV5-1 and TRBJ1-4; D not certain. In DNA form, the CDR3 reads TGCGCCAGCAGCTTTGGTAGGGCTGCTAGCGAAAAACTGTTTTTT. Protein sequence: CASSFGRAASEKLFF.